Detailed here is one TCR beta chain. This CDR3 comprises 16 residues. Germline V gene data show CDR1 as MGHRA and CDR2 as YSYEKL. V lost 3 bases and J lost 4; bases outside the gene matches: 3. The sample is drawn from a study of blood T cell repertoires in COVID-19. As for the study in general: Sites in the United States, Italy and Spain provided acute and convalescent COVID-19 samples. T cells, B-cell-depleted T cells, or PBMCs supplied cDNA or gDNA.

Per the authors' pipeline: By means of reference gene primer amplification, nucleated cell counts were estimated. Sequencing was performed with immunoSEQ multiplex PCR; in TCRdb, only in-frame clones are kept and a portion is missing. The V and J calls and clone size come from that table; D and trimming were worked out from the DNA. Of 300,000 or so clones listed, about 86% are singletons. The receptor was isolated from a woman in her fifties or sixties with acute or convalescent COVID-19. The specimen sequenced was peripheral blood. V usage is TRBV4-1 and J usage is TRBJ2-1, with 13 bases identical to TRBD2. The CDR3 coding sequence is TGCGCCAGCAGCCATGGACTAGCGGGGGTGTACAATGAGCAGTTCTTC. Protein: CASSHGLAGVYNEQFF.